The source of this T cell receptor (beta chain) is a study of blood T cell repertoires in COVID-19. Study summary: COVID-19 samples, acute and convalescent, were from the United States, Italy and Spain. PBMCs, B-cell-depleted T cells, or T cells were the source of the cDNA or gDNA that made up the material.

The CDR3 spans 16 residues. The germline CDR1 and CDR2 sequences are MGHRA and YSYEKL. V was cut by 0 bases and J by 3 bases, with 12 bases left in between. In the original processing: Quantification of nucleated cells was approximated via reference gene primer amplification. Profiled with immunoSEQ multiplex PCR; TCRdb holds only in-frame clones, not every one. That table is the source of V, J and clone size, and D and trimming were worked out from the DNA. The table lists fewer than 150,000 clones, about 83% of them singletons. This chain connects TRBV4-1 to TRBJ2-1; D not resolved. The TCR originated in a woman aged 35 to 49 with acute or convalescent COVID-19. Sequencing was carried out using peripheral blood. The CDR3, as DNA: TGCGCCAGCAGCCAAGATCAAGCGAGCAGCTACAATGAGCAGTTCTTC. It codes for CASSQDQASSYNEQFF.